The subject of this entry is one TCR beta chain. Its antigen remains undetermined. No quality values exist for individual bases; no much larger clone is one base distant. The cohort comprised some 700 healthy bone marrow donors. At the time of sampling, all cohort members were nominally healthy, though unrecorded immune exposures were likely present. The donor tested CMV seropositive, placing the donor among the approximately 290 seropositive members of the cohort. A peripheral blood sample was provided by each donor, and peripheral blood mononuclear cells were used for TCR beta sequencing. Genomic DNA was extracted from the blood cell samples with the Qiagen DNeasy Blood Extraction Kit. The library was made by the immunoSEQ multiplex PCR assay. For the multiplex PCR, a mixture combining 60 forward primers for TCR Vbeta segments and 13 reverse primers for TCR Jbeta segments was used. The CDR3 region of rearranged TCR beta genes was amplified from genomic DNA by a multiplex PCR assay. On the Illumina HiSeq System, the amplified TCR beta libraries were sequenced as 87-base-pair reads. On the authors' methods: Across the roughly 700 repertoires, a later analysis counted approximately 75 million unique TCR beta chains, roughly 11 million of which were shared by at least two donors. Raw reads were error-corrected and collapsed into unique sequences with a nearest-neighbor algorithm that merged closely related sequences to remove PCR and sequencing errors. To assign V, D and J gene segments, CDR3 sequences were aligned to IMGT reference sequences. Each retained sequence needed at least a six-nucleotide match to both a V gene segment and a J gene segment. Rearrangements were called productive when the CDR3 lacked stop codons and stayed in frame with V and J; all others were non-productive. Following IMGT convention, CDR3 was defined as the stretch from the second conserved V-encoded cysteine to the conserved J-encoded phenylalanine. The earlier analysis of some 600 of the donors excluded sequences that lacked an unambiguous match to a single V gene segment. In an earlier analysis of a few hundred of the donors, V segments were called functional above 56.7% productive rearrangements and were called segregating when the between-donor standard deviation exceeded 5%. A statistical classification framework was built for diagnosing cytomegalovirus status from the catalog of TCR beta chain sequences. In a later analysis, TCR nucleotide sequences were compared against IMGT/GENE-DB human TR gene sequences so that V and J genes could be assigned. In a later analysis, CDR3 sequences and most-parsimonious VDJ recombination scenarios were assigned using the TCRdist pipeline. A later analysis defined each TCR beta chain by its CDR3 amino acid sequence plus V-gene family, and excluded reads lacking a unique V-gene family. A later analysis removed 500 to 650 highly shared, low-generation-probability nucleotide sequences to deal with suspected cross-contamination and a sequencing artifact. In a later analysis, a clonal expansion index for each public chain was calculated from normalized within-repertoire ranks of inferred template counts. In a later analysis, generation probabilities were computed with a VDJ recombination model fitted to out-of-frame rearrangements, and the resulting probabilities were checked against IGoR. A later analysis scored TCR-TCR, TCR-HLA and TCR-CMV co-occurrence with hypergeometric tests, applying a repertoire-size bias correction to TCR pairs. A later analysis estimated false discovery rates by permuting HLA or CMV assignments 20 times. In a later analysis, co-occurring TCRs were grouped using DBSCAN, with TCRdist sequence similarity added in when clustering inside HLA-allele-positive subsets. Co-occurrence clustering excluded repertoires with fewer than 30,000 or more than 120,000 public chains, plus five with anomalous nucleotide sharing. TCRdb took this table from immuneACCESS and kept in-frame rearrangements with V and J called. Such tables lack part of the clones; where checked against another copy, unresolved V genes explain under half of the gap, and the rest is unexplained. V, J and clone size are taken as reported in that table, and D and trimming were inferred from the DNA itself. A total of 150,000 to 200,000 clones appear in this sample, around 80% of them only once. Roughly 3.7% of the sample goes to the ten largest clones.

This specimen belongs to a study of cytomegalovirus exposure and HLA in healthy donors (dated by TCRdb to 2016 to 2017). Background on the whole study: In an earlier analysis of 587 of the donors, approximately 300 Gb of sequence data and 100 million or so unique TCR beta sequences from roughly 190 million T cells were reported. To predict cytomegalovirus infection status, the study combined high-throughput TCR immunosequencing, statistical association of individual TCRs with disease status, and machine learning. Among around 400 genotyped donors of the cohort, an average of around 250,000 unique TCR beta nucleotide sequences was sequenced per donor, of which approximately 19% were non-productive. Around 300 gigabases of sequencing data and 80 million or so unique TCR sequences were included in an early release covering 550 to 650 HLA-typed donors. The study profiled the T cell repertoires of about 640 subjects by immunosequencing and related them to cytomegalovirus serostatus. Donor age, sex, ethnicity and CMV serostatus were compiled alongside the repertoire data. In the later analysis, no new phenotypic data were used to find candidate immune exposures; instead, reliance was placed on TCR beta sequences and their occurrence across donors. An earlier analysis of around 640 of the donors used high-throughput TCR beta sequencing to judge whether each TCR beta V gene segment behaved as functional or pseudogenic. Of the 300 to 450 genotyped donors, around 81% fell in the genetic ancestry cluster associated with self-reported Caucasian donors. Every discovery cohort repertoire had been produced on one sequencing platform. A later genetic analysis used genome-wide SNP genotypes for about three fifths of the 666 donors, treating that subset as a discovery cohort. Roughly 5 DR-DQ haplotypes were handled as single units for association and clustering because linkage in the cohort was strong. In addition to the first cohort of 500 to 850 subjects, a separate validation cohort of 120 different subjects was used. Typing coverage differed by locus: A, B, C, DRB1 and DQB1 were typed in about 629-640 donors, DQA1 in approximately 520, DPA1 in around 600, and DPB1 in approximately 450. The study aimed to test whether signatures of past pathogen exposure could be identified by cataloging public T cell receptors. A later analysis re-examined previously published TCR beta repertoires from more than 550 donors and added high-resolution HLA genotyping to investigate patterns of TCR occurrence. Both class I and class II loci were covered by HLA typing, at four-digit resolution.

Overall study outcomes, separate from this receptor: According to a later analysis, TCR association rates differed among HLA loci, with DRB1 alleles showing the most associated TCRs and HLA-C alleles showing the fewest. Because HLA typing was missing for some donors at each locus, association tests included only the typed subset. A later analysis reported that several top co-occurrence clusters appeared linked to parvovirus B19, influenza, CMV and Epstein-Barr virus. A further reported finding was that TCR beta sequences accurately predicted the HLA-A and HLA-B alleles for most subjects in the first cohort. The classifier was reported to diagnose cytomegalovirus status with high specificity and sensitivity in both the original and validation cohorts. A few of the identified cytomegalovirus-associated TCR beta chains were confirmed in vitro to be specific for cytomegalovirus antigens. When HLA alleles, especially DR and DQ, strongly co-occurred, attributing TCR associations to individual alleles was difficult. In this cohort, only TCR beta chains were sequenced, and detectable features were limited by the absence of alpha or paired-chain data. The study gave a list of 150 to 200 TCR beta chains associated with cytomegalovirus. About 15 rarely observed V segments, including chromosome 9 orphons, were excluded from the earlier analysis of approximately 500 of the donors because counts were too low. A later genetic analysis reported fewer N-insertions in productive TCRs among donors in an Asian-associated ancestry cluster than the roughly 620-donor mean. Compared with equally common non-associated chains, HLA-associated TCR beta chains in a later analysis were more clonally expanded and had lower generation probabilities. In a later analysis, some 18,000 TCR beta sequences were associated with specific HLA alleles at a false discovery rate of 0.05. The presence/absence analyses assumed that sequencing depth was roughly uniform across donors, and that assumption may not be true. While some public TCRs were present in many individuals, most TCR sequences turned up only very rarely across donors. A cluster of highly shared sequence variants was judged likely to represent a technical artifact of the sequencing pipeline. According to a later analysis, most CMV-associated TCR beta chains appeared to be HLA-restricted, and the HLA associations seemed to be driven largely by CMV exposure. Some IMGT-functional V segments, including TRBV6-2 and TRBV6-3, could not be told apart with the 87-base-pair reads, so those segments were excluded. An earlier analysis of some 560 of the donors showed that most TCR beta V segments appeared in productive rearrangements either about 87% or about 30% of the time, which broadly matched IMGT annotations. A later genetic analysis associated a missense DCLRE1C variant with V-gene and J-gene trimming of TCR beta chains, and an independent cohort replicated the association. Correlated functional status among segregating V segments might be attributable to linkage disequilibrium, but an unknown experimental factor could not be ruled out. For the cohort, immune exposure information was limited to CMV serostatus. It was suggested by the authors that the approach could potentially be generalized to other disease states and immunological phenotypes.

The CDR3 covers 16 residues, taking in both the cysteine and the phenylalanine. The sequence is cut down to CDR3 DNA, 48 bases in frame from base 1. CDR1 is given as MNHEY and CDR2 as SMNVEV, both from the germline V gene (reference sequence). After removal of 4 bases from V and 3 bases from J, the junction retains 8 bases not matched to a gene. This sequence was found in a woman aged 55-70 years in good health and CMV-seropositive. This receptor chain uses TRBV27 and TRBJ1-1; 10 bases in between match TRBD1. Input material: PBMCs. The sequenced DNA is TGTGCCAGCAGTTCCCCGGGACAGGGGATTCACACTGAAGCTTTCTTT. This codes for CASSSPGQGIHTEAFF.